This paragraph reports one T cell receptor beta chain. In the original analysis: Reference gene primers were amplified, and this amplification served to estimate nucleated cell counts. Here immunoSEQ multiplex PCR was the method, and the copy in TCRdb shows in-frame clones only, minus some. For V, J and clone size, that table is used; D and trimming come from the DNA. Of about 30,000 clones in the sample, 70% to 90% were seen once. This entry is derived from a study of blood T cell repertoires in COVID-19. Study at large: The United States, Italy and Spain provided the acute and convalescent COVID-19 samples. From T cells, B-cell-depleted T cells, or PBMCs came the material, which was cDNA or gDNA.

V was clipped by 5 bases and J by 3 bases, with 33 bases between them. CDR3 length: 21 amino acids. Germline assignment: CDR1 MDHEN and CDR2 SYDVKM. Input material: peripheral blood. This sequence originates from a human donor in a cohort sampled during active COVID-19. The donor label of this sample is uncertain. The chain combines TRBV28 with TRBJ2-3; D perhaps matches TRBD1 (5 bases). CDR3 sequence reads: CASSHRNKILHSGFGTDTQYF. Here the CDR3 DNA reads TGTGCCAGCAGTCACCGCAATAAAATCTTACACTCAGGGTTTGGGACAGATACGCAGTATTTT.